The 27 T cell receptor beta chains given below trace back to one sample, sequenced in a study of shared clonotypes between healthy human individuals. The repertoire was sequenced with immunoSEQ multiplex PCR; TCRdb's copy has only in-frame clones and lacks some. The table lists around 1,000,000 clones, about 80% of them singletons. Sequencing was performed on memory CD4+ T cells from PBMCs. Subset described: CD45RA-negative fraction. All receptors derive from a man between 18 and 35 years old in good health. Some clones in this sample may be carry-over from other donors' samples.

The chain carries TRBV15 and TRBJ2-7; D gene unclear. Trimming stripped 3 bases from V and 0 bases from J, with 6 bases between. Per the germline V gene, CDR1 is LNHNV and CDR2 is YYDKDF (reference sequence). This CDR3 contains 13 residues. In nucleotides, the CDR3 is TGTGCCACCAGCAGGGGGTTCTCCTACGAGCAGTACTTC. This codes for CATSRGFSYEQYF.

This chain uses TRBV28 with TRBJ1-5; no clear D. Trimming shortened V by 6 bases and J by 4 bases, and 7 bases separated the two germline ends. The CDR3 is 12 amino acids. The V gene's germline CDR1 is MDHEN and CDR2 SYDVKM. CDR3 bases: TGTGCCAGCAGGATGTTGAATCAGCCCCAGCATTTT. Translated: CASRMLNQPQHF. Full variable domain (rest looked up from reference TRBV28 and TRBJ1-5): DVKVTQSSRYLVKRTGEKVFLECVQDMDHENMFWYRQDPGLGLRLIYFSYDVKMKEKGDIPEGYSVSREKKERFSLILESASTNQTSMYLCASRMLNQPQHFGDGTRLSIL.

The sample holds a few counts of this clone. The CDR3 DNA reads as TGTGCCAGTAGTCCCAACCCTCCGGCGGTTTATAAGGCCCAGTACTTC. It is translated as CASSPNPPAVYKAQYF. This chain links TRBV19 with TRBJ2-5; D gene uncertain. Deletions cut 5 bases from V and 9 bases from J, with 25 bases between. The germline gives CDR1 LNHDA, CDR2 SQIVND (reference sequence). This CDR3 has 16 amino acids.

The chain employs TRBV5-1 and TRBJ2-7; TRBD1 or TRBD2 may be the D gene (5 bases each). CDR3 length equals 14 residues. Germline CDR1 reads SGHRS; CDR2 reads YFSETQ. V gave up 2 bases and J gave up 3 bases, with 12 bases separating them. The CDR3, as DNA: TGCGCCAGCAGCTTAGAGGGGTTCGTCTACGAGCAGTACTTC. Its protein is CASSLEGFVYEQYF.

The chain employs TRBV14 and TRBJ1-4; D is unresolved. The germline V and J ends were trimmed by 0 bases and 7 bases, with 12 bases remaining between them. The germline gives CDR1 SGHDN, CDR2 FVKESK. This CDR3 has 15 residues. The CDR3 is CASSQDLQSSEKLFF. CDR3 sequence (DNA): TGTGCCAGCAGCCAAGATCTCCAGTCTAGTGAAAAACTGTTTTTT. Full variable domain (missing parts from reference TRBV14 and TRBJ1-4): EAGVTQFPSHSVIEKGQTVTLRCDPISGHDNLYWYRRVMGKEIKFLLHFVKESKQDESGMPNNRFLAERTGGTYSTLKVQPAELEDSGVYFCASSQDLQSSEKLFFGSGTQLSVL.

The chain carries TRBV6-1 and TRBJ2-7; 7 nucleotides line up with TRBD2. CDR1 MNHNS and CDR2 SASEGT come from the germline V gene. With 3 bases clipped from V and 3 bases from J, the junction kept 11 bases outside the gene matches. The CDR3 covers 16 residues. The chain's CDR3 is CASSEGPSGTIYEQYF. The CDR3 DNA sequence: TGTGCCAGCAGTGAGGGCCCTAGCGGTACCATCTACGAGCAGTACTTC.

The rearrangement uses TRBV21-1 and TRBJ2-7; the table assigns TRBD2, which was not confirmed against the DNA. TRBV21-1 is marked as a pseudogene. The CDR3 covers 14 residues. The CDR3 here is CASTLGLGSYERYF. The DNA for the CDR3 is TGTGCCAGCACCCTTGGACTAGGTTCCTACGAGCGGTACTTC.

This chain joins TRBV28 and TRBJ2-7; 7 nucleotides agree with TRBD1. The CDR3 runs to 16 residues. Germline CDR1 MDHEN, CDR2 SYDVKM. The ends lost 6 bases at V and 0 bases at J; junction bases unmatched: 11. Here the CDR3 reads CASRGRTGITSYEQYF. DNA of the CDR3: TGTGCCAGCAGGGGACGGACAGGAATTACCTCCTACGAGCAGTACTTC. Full variable domain (outside the CDR3, taken from reference TRBV28 and TRBJ2-7): DVKVTQSSRYLVKRTGEKVFLECVQDMDHENMFWYRQDPGLGLRLIYFSYDVKMKEKGDIPEGYSVSREKKERFSLILESASTNQTSMYLCASRGRTGITSYEQYFGPGTRLTVT.

The rearrangement links TRBV28 to TRBJ1-5; a weak D match, TRBD1 (5 bases). The CDR3 loop spans 15 amino acids. Looked up from germline, CDR1 is MDHEN and CDR2 is SYDVKM. The germline V and J ends were trimmed by 6 bases and 3 bases, with 15 bases remaining between them. Here the CDR3 reads CASSTGGGPNQPQHF. The CDR3 nucleotides are TGTGCCAGCAGCACCGGGGGAGGCCCCAATCAGCCCCAGCATTTT.

This clone was counted once. This chain joins TRBV6-5 and TRBJ2-7, with D tentatively TRBD1 (6 bases). The CDR3 extends over 15 amino acids. CDR1 is MNHEY, CDR2 SVGAGI, per germline. V was cut by 3 bases and J by 2 bases, with 14 bases left in between. CDR3 amino acids: CASSYGRGAPYEQYF. In DNA, the CDR3 is TGTGCCAGCAGTTATGGCAGGGGAGCCCCCTACGAGCAGTACTTC.

V usage is TRBV19 and J usage is TRBJ2-1, with 8 bases lining up with TRBD2. Per germline, CDR1 LNHDA and CDR2 SQIVND (reference sequence). The CDR3 is made up of 15 amino acids. V lost 7 bases and J lost 3; bases outside the gene matches: 8. As DNA, the CDR3 is TGTGCCAGTAAACGGGGGGGCAGGGTCTACAATGAGCAGTTCTTC. Translating gives CASKRGGRVYNEQFF.

The chain links TRBV14 to TRBJ2-7; TRBD1 is a possible D gene (6 bases). The V end was cut by 4 bases, the J end by 2 bases, with 15 bases between. The CDR3 extends over 15 amino acids. Germline CDR1 and CDR2: SGHDN and FVKESK. CDR3 nucleotide sequence: TGTGCCAGCAGCCGTACCCGGGACACCCCCTACGAGCAGTACTTC. Translation gives CASSRTRDTPYEQYF.

The CDR3 protein is CASSLTSGKAGELFF. The CDR3 DNA reads TGTGCCAGCAGCTTGACTAGCGGGAAGGCCGGGGAGCTGTTTTTT. The chain combines TRBV7-2 with TRBJ2-2; 11 nucleotides line up with TRBD2. The CDR3 totals 15 residues. Germline V CDR1 and CDR2: SGHTA, FQGNSA. The trim removed 3 bases at V and 6 bases at J, leaving 3 bases unmatched.

This clone was observed at least ten times. This chain connects TRBV19 to TRBJ1-4, with D perhaps TRBD1 (6 bases). The CDR3 extends over 16 amino acids. Looked up from germline, CDR1 is LNHDA and CDR2 is SQIVND (reference sequence). Trimming took off 10 bases at V and 2 bases at J, with 20 bases between the two ends. The CDR3 reads CATRTPRGETNEKLFF. CDR3 nucleotides: TGTGCCACGCGGACGCCAAGGGGGGAGACTAATGAAAAACTGTTTTTT.

CDR3 nucleotide sequence: TGTGCCAGCAGCCCGGGGACTAGCGAGGTTACCGGGGAGCTGTTTTTT. Translating it yields CASSPGTSEVTGELFF. V usage is TRBV5-4 and J usage is TRBJ2-2; TRBD2 aligns across 10 bases. V was clipped by 4 bases and J by 5 bases; unmatched bases: 8. This CDR3 comprises 16 residues. Germline V gene sequence: CDR1 SGHNT, CDR2 YYREEE (reference sequence). Variable domain in full (rest from reference TRBV5-4 and TRBJ2-2): ETGVTQSPTHLIKTRGQQVTLRCSSQSGHNTVSWYQQALGQGPQFIFQYYREEENGRGNFPPRFSGLQFPNYSSELNVNALELDDSALYLCASSPGTSEVTGELFFGEGSRLTVL.

There are many counts of this clone. The sample carries other DNA sequences with the same CDR3. V usage is TRBV7-9 and J usage is TRBJ2-5, with D perhaps being TRBD1 or TRBD2 (5 bases each). Trimming took 3 bases from V and 2 from J, leaving 10 bases between them. Germline assignment: CDR1 SEHNR and CDR2 FQNEAQ (reference sequence). The CDR3 totals 14 residues. This chain's CDR3 is CASSLGLAQETQYF. CDR3 coding DNA: TGTGCCAGCAGCTTGGGGCTAGCTCAAGAGACCCAGTACTTC. The full variable domain, rest sourced from reference TRBV7-9 and TRBJ2-5, is DTGVSQNPRHKITKRGQNVTFRCDPISEHNRLYWYRQTLGQGPEFLTYFQNEAQLEKSRLLSDRFSAERPKGSFSTLEIQRTEQGDSAMYLCASSLGLAQETQYFGPGTRLLVL.

The J gene is TRBJ2-1, the V gene TRBV11-2; no reliable D call. The ends were cut back, 7 bases at V and 1 base at J, with 11 bases in the middle. Germline V gives CDR1 SGHAT, CDR2 FQNNGV. CDR3 length: 14 amino acids. The CDR3: CASIPAPSYNEQFF. As DNA, the CDR3 is TGTGCCAGCATCCCAGCACCTTCCTACAATGAGCAGTTCTTC.

Details on this clone: This specimen includes other DNA sequences encoding the same CDR3. The CDR3 is CASSPGTSGDSYEQYF. CDR3 DNA: TGTGCCAGCAGCCCCGGGACTAGCGGAGACTCCTACGAGCAGTACTTC. The V and J genes are TRBV4-2 and TRBJ2-7; 11 nucleotides align to TRBD2. Germline CDR1 and CDR2: LGHNA and YNFKEQ. V was clipped by 4 bases and J by 0 bases; unmatched bases: 5. The CDR3 runs 16 residues.

Regarding this clone: A read error likely explains this, since a far larger clone differs by one base. V gene TRBV6-5 combines with J gene TRBJ1-5; TRBD1 is a possible D gene (5 bases). The CDR3 sequence is 15 residues long. CDR1 is MNHEY and CDR2 is SVGAGI in the germline V gene. The CDR3 DNA is TGTGCCGGCAGTCCACAGTGGGGGGGGAGTCAGCCCCAGCATTTT. It is translated as CAGSPQWGGSQPQHF.

Turning to this clone: Since a much larger clone is just one base distant, this may be a read error. V gene TRBV30 combines with J gene TRBJ1-1; D unclear. CDR3 length equals 13 residues. Germline CDR1 GTSNPN, CDR2 SVGIG (reference sequence). Deletions cut 2 bases from V and 7 bases from J, with 14 bases between. CDR3 region: CAWSLGLGSEAFF. CDR3 in DNA: TGTGCCTGGAGTCTCGGACTCGGTAGTGAAGCTTTCTTT.

This chain joins TRBV30 and TRBJ1-6, with 7 positions matching TRBD1. This CDR3 spans 13 amino acids. The germline CDR1 and CDR2 sequences are GTSNPN and SVGIG (reference sequence). V was pared by 2 bases and J by 10 bases, with 5 bases of the junction left unmatched. Here the CDR3 DNA reads TGTGCCTGGAGTCGACAGGGTGACTCACCCCTCCACTTT. Translation gives CAWSRQGDSPLHF.

J is TRBJ2-1 and V is TRBV28; 12 bases map to TRBD2. Germline V gene sequence: CDR1 MDHEN, CDR2 SYDVKM. The junction had 3 bases not matched to a gene; V was cut back by 3 bases and J by 0 bases. The CDR3 length is 17 residues. CDR3 sequence: CASSFLTSGSSYNEQFF. In DNA form, the CDR3 reads TGTGCCAGCAGTTTTTTGACTAGCGGGAGCTCCTACAATGAGCAGTTCTTC.

Of note for this clone: Within the sample, other DNA sequences also encode this same CDR3. The chain employs TRBV9 and TRBJ2-1; unclear D gene. V lost 0 bases and J lost 0, with 10 bases in between. This CDR3 contains 16 residues. CDR1 SGDLS and CDR2 YYNGEE come from the germline V gene. CDR3 DNA sequence: TGTGCCAGCAGCGTAGGCCAGCAGAGCTCCTACAATGAGCAGTTCTTC. Amino acid sequence: CASSVGQQSSYNEQFF. The full variable domain, with the rest looked up from reference TRBV9 and TRBJ2-1, is DSGVTQTPKHLITATGQRVTLRCSPRSGDLSVYWYQQSLDQGLQFLIQYYNGEERAKGNILERFSAQQFPDLHSELNLSSLELGDSALYFCASSVGQQSSYNEQFFGPGTRLTVL.

The chain uses TRBV6-1 and TRBJ1-5; D perhaps matches TRBD1 (6 bases). Looked up from germline, CDR1 is MNHNS and CDR2 is SASEGT. The CDR3 sequence is 14 residues long. V lost 8 bases to trimming and J lost 2 bases, with 13 bases between them. This chain's CDR3 is CASLQGGGNQPQHF. The DNA for the CDR3 is TGTGCCAGCCTCCAAGGGGGGGGCAATCAGCCCCAGCATTTT.

This clone was picked up a small number of times. The same CDR3 also results from other DNA sequences found in this sample. The chain combines TRBV2 with TRBJ1-1, with D maybe TRBD1 (5 bases). This CDR3 spans 13 amino acids. Germline CDR1 SNHLY, CDR2 FYNNEI. Trimming removed 5 bases from V and 5 bases from J, with 12 bases in between. CDR3 DNA sequence: TGTGCCAGCAGTCCGGGGACGAATACTGAAGCTTTCTTT. This codes for CASSPGTNTEAFF.

The chain carries TRBV7-8 and TRBJ1-2, with a weak D call TRBD1 (5 bases). This CDR3 contains 14 residues. Germline-derived CDR1 and CDR2 are SGHVS and FQNEAQ. Trimming removed 1 base from V and 8 bases from J, with 14 bases in between. The CDR3 DNA reads as TGTGCCAGCAGCTTAGACCCAGGGCTGAGGGGCTACACCTTC. Its translation: CASSLDPGLRGYTF.

The gene calls are TRBV7-3 and TRBJ2-7, with no clear D. This CDR3 comprises 13 residues. The germline V and J ends were trimmed by 5 bases and 3 bases, with 11 bases remaining between them. Germline CDR1 is SGHTA and CDR2 is FQGTGA. CDR3 region: CASSPGPRYEQYF. The CDR3 nucleotides read TGTGCCAGCAGCCCCGGGCCACGCTACGAGCAGTACTTC.